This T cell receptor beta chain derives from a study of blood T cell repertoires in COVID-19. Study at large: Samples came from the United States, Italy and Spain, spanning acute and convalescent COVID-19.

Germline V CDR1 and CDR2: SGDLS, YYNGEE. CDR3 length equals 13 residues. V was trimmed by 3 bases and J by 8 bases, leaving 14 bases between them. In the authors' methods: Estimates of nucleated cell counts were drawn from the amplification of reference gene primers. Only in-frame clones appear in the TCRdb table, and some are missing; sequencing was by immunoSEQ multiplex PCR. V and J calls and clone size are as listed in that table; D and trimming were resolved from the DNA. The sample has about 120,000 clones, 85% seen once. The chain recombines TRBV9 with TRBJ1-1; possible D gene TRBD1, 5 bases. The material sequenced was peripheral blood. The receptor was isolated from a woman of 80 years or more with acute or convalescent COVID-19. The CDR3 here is CASSGEVKGEAFF. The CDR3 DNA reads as TGTGCCAGCAGCGGAGAAGTGAAGGGGGAAGCTTTCTTT.